This TCR beta chain was captured in a study of cytomegalovirus exposure and HLA in healthy donors. Amplification used 60 Vbeta primers and 13 Jbeta primers. The table came from immunoSEQ multiplex PCR; TCRdb's copy has only in-frame clones and leaves some out. Among roughly 150,000 clones listed, about 74% were seen once. Regarding the study as a whole: TCR beta V segments were, for the most part, productive about 87% or about 30% of the time in an earlier analysis. By HLA locus, TCR association rates varied in a later analysis, with DRB1 showing the most and HLA-C the fewest.

Germline lookup yields CDR1 MNHEY and CDR2 SMNVEV (reference sequence). This CDR3 has 11 amino acids. V lost 5 bases, J lost 9 bases, and 4 bases stayed unmatched. On this clone: Its specificity is unknown.

The source material was PBMCs. The genes are TRBV27 and TRBJ2-7; 7 bases match TRBD1. This TCR came from a man aged 25 to 40 in good health and CMV-seronegative. This CDR3 is CASSKQGMQYF. The CDR3 DNA is TGTGCCAGCAGTAAACAGGGGATGCAGTACTTC.